This T cell receptor beta chain derives from a study of T cell responses to AZD1222 COVID-19 vaccine (dated by TCRdb to the early 2020s). At the level of the whole study: AZD1222 recipients with second doses at about 4 weeks or about 12 weeks were pooled, because spike-specific TCR depth and breadth did not differ between schedules. TCR sequencing was performed for 230 to 250 trial participants, of whom around 210 were given two doses of AZD1222 and 26 were given two doses of MenACWY control vaccine. Enrollment into the trials was organized by age into subgroups of 18-55, 56-69 and 70-plus years, and those subgroups contained approximately 160, 26 and 62 TCR-sequenced participants, respectively.

On this clone: Its antigen is currently not known. Base qualities are not recorded, but no much larger clone differs from it by a single base.

The CDR3 regions of human TCRbeta chains were analyzed by immunosequencing. As for the original processing: TCRs in the repertoires were matched against a reference library of SARS-CoV-2-specific TCRs that had been generated with the MIRA antigen-specificity platform. Breadth meant the fraction of unique TCRs that were SARS-CoV-2-associated, whereas depth meant the fraction of total T cells that were SARS-CoV-2-associated. Using the MIRA data, each spike-specific TCR was mapped to the spike region that the TCR reacts to and placed in a CD4 or CD8 class. Log10-transformed breadth and depth values were compared by one-way ANOVA with Sidak's multiple comparisons tests. TCRdb took this table from immuneACCESS and kept in-frame rearrangements with V and J called. Such tables lack part of the clones; where checked against another copy, unresolved V genes explain under half of the gap, and the rest is unexplained. The DNA gave D and trimming, while V, J and clone size come from that table. This sample gives 100,000 or so clones in total; approximately 83% of them show up just once. The ten top clones hold 5% to 7.5% of the sample.

This specimen's time point label, interpreted: baseline before first vaccination. Vaccinee samples were obtained from the UK trials COV001 and COV002, which included a single-blind randomized controlled phase 2/3 trial of AZD1222 (ChAdOx1 nCoV-19) in healthy adults. For TCRbeta chain sequencing, PBMC samples from trial participants were taken at day 0 and at day 28 after the second dose. Overall study results and their limits: The whole spike protein was spanned by vaccine-associated CD4 TCRs, and dominant responses were seen in regions 160-218 and 743-854. The 56-69-year group was small, and its depth increase did not reach significance, likely because of low power. Because no samples from the day 14 peak response were available, repertoires could be characterized only after the peak T cell response. Reportedly, close to half of the unique spike-specific TCRs recognized epitopes lying outside the regions that are mutated in the B.1.351 and B.1.1.7 variants. Conclusions about previously exposed vaccinees are limited, since just a handful of AZD1222 recipients were seropositive for SARS-CoV-2 at baseline. Spike-specific TCR breadth and depth rose significantly after two AZD1222 doses compared with day 0 and with MenACWY recipients. Participants were mostly white British and included more females than males, and it was suggested by the authors that clonal diversity may have been underestimated.

Sequenced here: peripheral blood, sampled on day 0 of AZD1222 vaccination. The origin of this receptor is an adult in good health.

The CDR3 here reads CASSLGTENSYEQYF. The nucleotide sequence reads TGTGCCAGCAGCTTAGGGACAGAGAATTCCTACGAGCAGTACTTC. The chain joins TRBV7-8 to TRBJ2-7; the D gene is possibly TRBD1, with 6 bases matching. A distance of 11 bases separates the germline ends of V and J, which lose 1 base and 1 base respectively. Its CDR3 holds 15 amino acids, cysteine through phenylalanine. Here the CDR3 DNA is all that survives: 45 bases in frame from base 1. CDR1 and CDR2 are drawn from the germline V gene: SGHVS, FQNEAQ.